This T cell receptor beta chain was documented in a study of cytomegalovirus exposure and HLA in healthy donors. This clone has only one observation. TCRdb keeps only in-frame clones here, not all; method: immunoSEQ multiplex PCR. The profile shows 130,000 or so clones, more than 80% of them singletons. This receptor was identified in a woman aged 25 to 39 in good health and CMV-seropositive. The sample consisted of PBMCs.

CDR3 sequence: CASSRAWGRYEQYF. In DNA, the CDR3 is TGCGCCAGCAGCCGGGCCTGGGGGCGCTACGAGCAGTACTTC. The chain joins TRBV5-1 to TRBJ2-7; a weak D match, TRBD1 (6 bases). Germline V gene sequence: CDR1 SGHRS, CDR2 YFSETQ. The CDR3 covers 14 residues. Trimming shortened V by 4 bases and J by 3 bases, and 14 bases separated the two germline ends.